One sample yielded the 10 T cell receptor beta chains listed below, sequenced in a study of cytomegalovirus exposure and HLA in healthy donors. The study ran its PCR with 60 Vbeta and 13 Jbeta primers. Method: immunoSEQ multiplex PCR; TCRdb's copy keeps in-frame clones and lacks some. The data hold some 99,000 clones, with under 85% observed a single time. The sample was PBMCs. Receptors originate from a man aged 35 to 55 in good health and CMV-seronegative.

This chain joins TRBV11-2 and TRBJ2-6; possibly TRBD1 for D (5 bases). CDR3 length equals 14 residues. Germline CDR1 is SGHAT and CDR2 is FQNNGV. V lost 5 bases and J 2 bases, leaving 7 bases between the germline ends. CDR3 protein: CASSLRAGANVLTF. The CDR3 coding sequence is TGTGCCAGCAGCCTCAGGGCTGGGGCCAACGTCCTGACTTTC.

This clone has just a few counts. The chain uses TRBV10-3 and TRBJ2-2; tentatively, D is TRBD1 (6 bases). Trimming took off 4 bases at V and 7 bases at J, with 13 bases between the two ends. From germline, CDR1 is ENHRY and CDR2 SYGVKD. The CDR3 has 14 amino acids. The CDR3: CAISGVGANGELFF. CDR3 bases: TGTGCCATCAGTGGGGTGGGGGCGAACGGGGAGCTGTTTTTT.

This clone was seen a handful of times. The chain is built from TRBV27 and TRBJ1-5; possible D gene TRBD1, 6 bases. V lost 5 bases to trimming and J lost 2 bases, with 16 bases between them. Germline CDR1 reads MNHEY; CDR2 reads SMNVEV (reference sequence). The CDR3 length is 16 residues. The chain's CDR3 is CASSQDSGVRNQPQHF. The CDR3 DNA sequence: TGTGCCAGCAGTCAAGACTCAGGGGTCCGCAATCAGCCCCAGCATTTT.

This chain joins TRBV29-1 and TRBJ2-3; a possible D gene is TRBD1 (7 bases). Trimming left V 0 bases short and J 9 bases short, with 19 bases between. The germline V gene has CDR1 SQVTM and CDR2 ANQGSEA. CDR3 length: 15 residues. DNA of the CDR3: TGCAGCGTTGAAGAGGGGGGCAGGGGGGTCGGGACGCAGTATTTT. Translating gives CSVEEGGRGVGTQYF.

The chain uses TRBV30 and TRBJ1-5, with 8 bases lining up with TRBD1. This CDR3 spans 14 amino acids. Germline trimming cut 1 base from V and 3 bases from J; bases unmatched to any gene: 2. Looked up from germline, CDR1 is GTSNPN and CDR2 is SVGIG (reference sequence). DNA for the CDR3: TGTGCCTGGAGTGGGGGACAGGACAATCAGCCCCAGCATTTT. Translated: CAWSGGQDNQPQHF.

The genes are TRBV30 and TRBJ2-4; D call uncertain. Germline V gene sequence: CDR1 GTSNPN, CDR2 SVGIG (reference sequence). V was clipped by 3 bases and J by 0 bases, with 9 bases between them. This CDR3 has 14 amino acids. CDR3 coding DNA: TGTGCCTGGAGACACAGTGTAGCCAAAAACATTCAGTACTTC. Translating it yields CAWRHSVAKNIQYF.

The gene calls are TRBV19 and TRBJ1-4, with TRBD1 identical over 9 bases. V shed 5 bases, J shed 8 bases, and the junction held 9 bases outside the gene matches. The CDR3 is made up of 15 amino acids. CDR1 LNHDA and CDR2 SQIVND come from the germline V gene (reference sequence). CDR3 protein: CASSQVGTGQEKLFF. CDR3 nucleotides: TGTGCCAGTAGTCAAGTCGGGACAGGGCAAGAAAAACTGTTTTTT.

The rearrangement links TRBV4-2 to TRBJ2-7; the D gene is possibly TRBD1 (6 bases). The V and J ends lost 4 bases and 7 bases respectively, with 17 bases between them. The V gene's germline CDR1 is LGHNA and CDR2 YNFKEQ. The CDR3 runs to 14 residues. The CDR3 region is CASSPRTDPGEQYF. CDR3 in DNA: TGTGCCAGCAGCCCTCGGACAGACCCGGGGGAGCAGTACTTC.

The V gene is TRBV6-1, the J gene TRBJ1-2, with 10 nucleotides matching TRBD1. Germline V gives CDR1 MNHNS, CDR2 SASEGT. J gave up 4 bases and V 7 bases, and 9 bases lay outside the gene matches. The CDR3 is 15 residues long. The CDR3 DNA is TGTGCCAGCACACCGGGACAGGGGTTTCGCTATGGCTACACCTTC. It is translated as CASTPGQGFRYGYTF.

CDR3 coding DNA: TGTGCCAGCAGCCCCGACAGGGAAGAGACCCAGTACTTC. It specifies CASSPDREETQYF. The chain combines TRBV5-6 with TRBJ2-5, with 7 bases lining up with TRBD1. CDR3 length: 13 residues. CDR1 is SGHDT, CDR2 YYEEEE, per germline. V shed 4 bases and J 3 bases; nucleotides not matched to a gene: 3.